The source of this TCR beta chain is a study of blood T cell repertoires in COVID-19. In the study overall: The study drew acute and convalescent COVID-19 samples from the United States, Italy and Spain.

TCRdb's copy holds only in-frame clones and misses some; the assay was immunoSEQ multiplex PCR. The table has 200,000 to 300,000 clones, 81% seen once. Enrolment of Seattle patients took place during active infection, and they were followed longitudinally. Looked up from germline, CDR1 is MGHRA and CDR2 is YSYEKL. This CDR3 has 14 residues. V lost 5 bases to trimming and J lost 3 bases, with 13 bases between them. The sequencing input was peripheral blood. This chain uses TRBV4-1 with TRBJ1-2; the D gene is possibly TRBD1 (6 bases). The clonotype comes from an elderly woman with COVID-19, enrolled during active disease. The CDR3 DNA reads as TGCGCCAGCAGCGGTCGAACAGGGTACTATGGCTACACCTTC. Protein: CASSGRTGYYGYTF.